This TCR beta chain is from a study of blood T cell repertoires in COVID-19. Study-wide context: COVID-19 samples collected from the United States, Italy and Spain covered acute and convalescent phases. Sample material is recorded as cDNA or gDNA derived from T cells, B-cell-depleted T cells, or PBMCs.

The V and J ends lost 4 bases and 2 bases, in that order; junction bases with no gene match: 6. This CDR3 has 16 amino acids. CDR1 is MDHEN, CDR2 SYDVKM, per germline. The repertoire was sequenced with immunoSEQ multiplex PCR; TCRdb's copy has only in-frame clones and lacks some. The sample consists of about 280,000 clones, around 88% of them appearing once. In this sample, this clone turned up once. The sequencing input was peripheral blood. The V gene is TRBV28, the J gene TRBJ2-1; 9 bases align to TRBD2. This receptor was taken from a middle-aged man with acute or convalescent COVID-19. The CDR3 is CASSSSSGGTYNEQFF. Here the CDR3 DNA reads TGTGCCAGCAGTTCCTCCAGCGGGGGGACCTACAATGAGCAGTTCTTC.